The 25 T cell receptor beta chains reported below all come from one sample, sequenced in a study of blood T cell repertoires in COVID-19. This table comes from immunoSEQ multiplex PCR, and its TCRdb copy is limited to in-frame clones, with some not included. This sample has some 70,000 clones, with roughly 85% found just once. The sequencing input was peripheral blood. These receptors all come from a woman aged 60-75 years with acute or convalescent COVID-19.

The chain couples TRBV9 to TRBJ2-7, with a weak D call TRBD2 (5 bases). Looked up from germline, CDR1 is SGDLS and CDR2 is YYNGEE. CDR3 length: 14 residues. V was trimmed by 4 bases and J by 2 bases, leaving 13 bases between them. The CDR3 reads CASSPRGSAYEQYF. In DNA, the CDR3 is TGTGCCAGCAGCCCCCGGGGATCTGCCTACGAGCAGTACTTC.

V usage is TRBV6-1 and J usage is TRBJ2-2, with unresolved D. Per germline, CDR1 MNHNS and CDR2 SASEGT. CDR3 length: 16 amino acids. V lost 2 bases to trimming and J lost 0 bases, with 10 bases between them. The CDR3, as DNA: TGTGCCAGCAGTGAAATGTACAGTTCGAACACCGGGGAGCTGTTTTTT. Translation: CASSEMYSSNTGELFF.

The table lists this clone with many counts. J is TRBJ2-1 and V is TRBV14; 11 positions match TRBD1. CDR1 and CDR2 (germline): SGHDN, FVKESK. The V and J ends lost 1 base and 9 bases, in that order; junction bases with no gene match: 8. The CDR3 consists of 16 residues. CDR3 sequence: CASSQVSWTGGTEQFF. Written as DNA, the CDR3 is TGTGCCAGCAGCCAAGTCTCTTGGACAGGGGGCACTGAGCAGTTCTTC.

V and J are TRBV19 and TRBJ1-5, with D maybe TRBD1 (5 bases). Germline V gene lookup returns CDR1 LNHDA and CDR2 SQIVND (reference sequence). V was clipped by 2 bases and J by 1 base, with 6 bases between them. CDR3 length: 14 amino acids. CDR3 coding DNA: TGTGCCAGTAGTATAAGGGGCAGCAATCAGCCCCAGCATTTT. Protein: CASSIRGSNQPQHF. Based on the CDR3 plus reference TRBV19 and TRBJ1-5, the full variable domain is DGGITQSPKYLFRKEGQNVTLSCEQNLNHDAMYWYRQDPGQGLRLIYYSQIVNDFQKGDIAEGYSVSREKKESFPLTVTSAQKNPTAFYLCASSIRGSNQPQHFGDGTRLSIL.

This clone appeared a single time. The chain recombines TRBV25-1 with TRBJ1-1; TRBD1 is a possible D gene (5 bases). Germline V gene data show CDR1 as MGHDK and CDR2 as SYGVNS. V lost 8 bases and J 1 base, leaving 11 bases between the germline ends. The CDR3 loop spans 13 amino acids. The CDR3 sequence is CASGAGGNTEAFF. CDR3 sequence (DNA): TGTGCCAGCGGGGCAGGTGGGAACACTGAAGCTTTCTTT.

This chain uses TRBV4-1 with TRBJ2-7, with D hard to call. The germline V gene encodes CDR1 MGHRA and CDR2 YSYEKL. Trimming stripped 3 bases from V and 3 bases from J, with 15 bases between. The CDR3 covers 15 residues. CDR3 protein: CASSHPASGGYEQYF. CDR3 nucleotide sequence: TGCGCCAGCAGCCATCCCGCGAGTGGCGGCTACGAGCAGTACTTC.

V is TRBV24-1 and J is TRBJ2-7; D perhaps matches TRBD1 (7 bases). The CDR3 length is 15 residues. Trimming cost V 5 bases and J 0 bases, with 13 bases left between them. Germline lookup yields CDR1 KGHDR and CDR2 SFDVKD. The CDR3 sequence: CATSGGGGLSYEQYF. The CDR3 DNA follows: TGTGCCACCAGTGGTGGAGGGGGCCTCTCCTACGAGCAGTACTTC.

The rearrangement links TRBV6-5 to TRBJ2-5; D might be TRBD1 (6 bases). The CDR3 consists of 14 residues. Between the trimmed V and J ends, which lost 6 bases and 4 bases, there was a span of 15 bases. Germline V gives CDR1 MNHEY, CDR2 SVGAGI. The CDR3 reads CASRLTLGGETQYF. DNA for the CDR3: TGTGCCAGCAGACTGACGCTAGGGGGAGAGACCCAGTACTTC.

The V call is TRBV30, the J call TRBJ2-1, with 10 bases matching TRBD2. V trimming: 4 bases; J trimming: 7 bases; junction bases outside the gene matches: 7. The CDR3 covers 14 residues. Germline CDR1 reads GTSNPN; CDR2 reads SVGIG (reference sequence). CDR3 sequence (DNA): TGTGCCTGGACCCAGCGGGAGGGCCGGAATGAGCAGTTCTTC. This translates into CAWTQREGRNEQFF.

The V gene is TRBV5-1, the J gene TRBJ2-2; 9 nucleotides line up with TRBD1. V lost 3 bases and J lost 2; bases outside the gene matches: 8. In germline, CDR1 is SGHRS, CDR2 YFSETQ. The length of the CDR3 is 17 residues. The CDR3 DNA reads TGCGCCAGCAGCTCGCGGACAGGGGTTCGTAACACCGGGGAGCTGTTTTTT. Protein: CASSSRTGVRNTGELFF.

The J gene is TRBJ1-5, the V gene TRBV7-6, with D unresolved. Deletions cut 5 bases from V and 2 bases from J, with 10 bases between. CDR3 length: 14 amino acids. The germline gives CDR1 SGHVS, CDR2 FNYEAQ. CDR3 region: CASSAGVRNQPQHF. The DNA for the CDR3 is TGTGCCAGCAGCGCCGGGGTTCGCAATCAGCCCCAGCATTTT.

The chain couples TRBV5-1 to TRBJ2-3, with a tentative D call TRBD1 (5 bases). Trimming cost V 0 bases and J 1 base, with 12 bases left between them. Germline loops: CDR1 SGHRS, CDR2 YFSETQ. The CDR3 is 16 residues long. In nucleotides, the CDR3 is TGCGCCAGCAGCTTGGGGCTAGTGGGGCGCACAGATACGCAGTATTTT. Encoded protein: CASSLGLVGRTDTQYF. The complete variable domain, with remaining parts taken from reference TRBV5-1 and TRBJ2-3, reads KAGVTQTPRYLIKTRGQQVTLSCSPISGHRSVSWYQQTPGQGLQFLFEYFSETQRNKGNFPGRFSGRQFSNSRSEMNVSTLELGDSALYLCASSLGLVGRTDTQYFGPGTRLTVL.

The V call is TRBV19, the J call TRBJ1-1, with 12 positions matching TRBD1. Looked up from germline, CDR1 is LNHDA and CDR2 is SQIVND (reference sequence). The CDR3 length is 13 residues. The V gene end was trimmed by 8 bases and the J gene end by 6 bases; junction bases not matched to a gene: 4. CDR3 sequence reads: CASGDRGLPEAFF. The CDR3, as DNA: TGTGCCAGTGGGGACAGGGGGCTTCCTGAAGCTTTCTTT.

V is TRBV30 and J is TRBJ1-6; 9 positions agree with TRBD1. The CDR3 is made up of 13 amino acids. V lost 4 bases to trimming and J lost 10 bases; unmatched junction nucleotides: 5. Germline CDR1 reads GTSNPN; CDR2 reads SVGIG (reference sequence). The CDR3 bases are TGTGCCTGGATTACAGGGGGCCTCTCACCCCTCCACTTT. Translated, it gives CAWITGGLSPLHF. Full variable domain (remainder filled in from reference TRBV30 and TRBJ1-6): SQTIHQWPATLVQPVGSPLSLECTVEGTSNPNLYWYRQAAGRGLQLLFYSVGIGQISSEVPQNLSASRPQDRQFILSSKKLLLSDSGFYLCAWITGGLSPLHFGNGTRLTVT.

V and J are TRBV9 and TRBJ2-2; 8 positions agree with TRBD1. The CDR3 totals 15 residues. Per the germline V gene, CDR1 is SGDLS and CDR2 is YYNGEE. The trim removed 0 bases at V and 5 bases at J, leaving 3 bases unmatched. DNA of the CDR3: TGTGCCAGCAGCGTAGACGGACAGGGAACCGGGGAGCTGTTTTTT. It codes for CASSVDGQGTGELFF. Full variable domain (rest looked up from reference TRBV9 and TRBJ2-2): DSGVTQTPKHLITATGQRVTLRCSPRSGDLSVYWYQQSLDQGLQFLIQYYNGEERAKGNILERFSAQQFPDLHSELNLSSLELGDSALYFCASSVDGQGTGELFFGEGSRLTVL.

Here the CDR3 DNA reads TGCGCCAGCAGCCAAGCCCCGGCAGGGAGGTACACCTTC. This sequence encodes CASSQAPAGRYTF. The V and J genes are TRBV4-1 and TRBJ1-2; maybe TRBD1 (5 bases). V gave up 1 base and J gave up 11 bases, with 14 bases separating them. The CDR3 runs 13 residues. CDR1 is MGHRA, CDR2 YSYEKL, per germline.

To note about this clone: Other DNA sequences in this specimen translate into the identical CDR3. The chain links TRBV5-1 to TRBJ2-5; the match to TRBD1 covers 8 bases. The CDR3 extends over 14 amino acids. Germline CDR1 is SGHRS and CDR2 is YFSETQ. V shed 4 bases, J shed 1 base, and the junction held 3 bases outside the gene matches. CDR3 sequence: CASSPGQAQETQYF. The CDR3 DNA sequence: TGCGCCAGCAGCCCGGGACAGGCCCAAGAGACCCAGTACTTC.

The J gene is TRBJ2-2, the V gene TRBV7-9; 8 bases agree with TRBD1. CDR1 and CDR2 from the germline V gene are SEHNR and FQNEAQ (reference sequence). Germline trimming cut 6 bases from V and 10 bases from J; bases unmatched to any gene: 10. This CDR3 spans 14 amino acids. The CDR3 DNA reads TGTGCCAGCAGTAAAGACTGGACAGGGATGGAGCTGTTTTTT. It codes for CASSKDWTGMELFF.

The gene calls are TRBV19 and TRBJ1-2, with TRBD1 matching 7 bases. This CDR3 comprises 13 residues. V lost 5 bases to trimming and J lost 4 bases; unmatched junction nucleotides: 4. In germline, CDR1 is LNHDA, CDR2 SQIVND (reference sequence). CDR3 coding DNA: TGTGCCAGTAGTCTACAGGGGAGCTATGGCTACACCTTC. This translates into CASSLQGSYGYTF.

This chain connects TRBV28 to TRBJ1-1; TRBD1 matches 7 bases. The V and J ends lost 3 bases and 10 bases, in that order; junction bases with no gene match: 11. The V gene's germline CDR1 is MDHEN and CDR2 SYDVKM. This CDR3 is built from 14 residues. CDR3 protein: CASSFPGGPVLAFF. CDR3 bases: TGTGCCAGCAGTTTTCCAGGGGGTCCGGTTTTAGCTTTCTTT.

In this sample, this clone turned up once. This rearrangement joins TRBV6-5 to TRBJ2-1; 8 bases agree with TRBD1. After removal of 5 bases from V and 9 bases from J, the junction contained 12 bases not matched to a gene. The V gene's germline CDR1 is MNHEY and CDR2 SVGAGI. This CDR3 is 15 amino acids long. CDR3 region: CASSPRQGLKSEQFF. CDR3 in DNA: TGTGCCAGCAGTCCTAGACAGGGGCTCAAAAGTGAGCAGTTCTTC.

The chain combines TRBV19 with TRBJ1-4; 8 bases fit TRBD1. Germline V gene sequence: CDR1 LNHDA, CDR2 SQIVND (reference sequence). This CDR3 spans 18 amino acids. J gave up 2 bases and V 6 bases, and 14 bases lay outside the gene matches. Here the CDR3 reads CASSTLLLTGGTNEKLFF. The CDR3 nucleotides are TGTGCCAGTAGCACACTTCTTTTAACAGGGGGTACTAATGAAAAACTGTTTTTT.

The chain recombines TRBV27 with TRBJ2-1; 8 nucleotides align to TRBD2. The CDR3 spans 19 residues. The V gene end was trimmed by 2 bases and the J gene end by 0 bases; junction bases not matched to a gene: 12. Germline CDR1 and CDR2: MNHEY and SMNVEV (reference sequence). The CDR3: CASSLLAGAALSSYNEQFF. CDR3 nucleotide sequence: TGTGCCAGCAGTTTACTAGCGGGTGCCGCCTTGAGCTCCTACAATGAGCAGTTCTTC.

This clone appeared a single time. The V and J genes are TRBV18 and TRBJ2-5, with a tentative D call TRBD1 (6 bases). Germline CDR1 KGHSH, CDR2 LQKENI. Trimming took off 9 bases at V and 3 bases at J, with 8 bases between the two ends. This CDR3 is built from 11 residues. DNA of the CDR3: TGTGCCAGTGGACAGAAAGAGACCCAGTACTTC. Protein: CASGQKETQYF.

The genes are TRBV2 and TRBJ1-6, with TRBD1 identical over 10 bases. CDR1 SNHLY and CDR2 FYNNEI come from the germline V gene. The CDR3 consists of 15 residues. The V gene end was trimmed by 3 bases and the J gene end by 7 bases; junction bases not matched to a gene: 3. The CDR3 protein is CASSDPTGGNSPLHF. The CDR3 DNA follows: TGTGCCAGCAGTGACCCGACAGGGGGCAATTCACCCCTCCACTTT.